These 14 T cell receptor beta chains share one sample of origin, sequenced in a study of CD8+ T cells in alopecia areata. Sequencing used cDNA as its template, made by extracting RNA and reverse transcribing it. The protocol was immunoSEQ multiplex PCR, while the TCRdb copy is restricted to in-frame clones and leaves out a portion. This table has around 250,000 clones, around 67% appearing once. Sample: CD4+ T cells sorted from blood, taken at week 0. These receptors all stem from a human donor with alopecia areata.

V gene TRBV7-2 combines with J gene TRBJ1-2; D is ambiguous. The V end was cut by 5 bases, the J end by 4 bases, with 11 bases between. CDR3 length equals 13 residues. Looked up from germline, CDR1 is SGHTA and CDR2 is FQGNSA. CDR3: CASSPLAIYGYTF. The CDR3 DNA sequence: TGTGCCAGCAGCCCCCTTGCTATCTATGGCTACACCTTC.

The rearrangement uses TRBV7-9 and TRBJ2-3, with TRBD1 matching 7 bases. V shed 4 bases and J 0 bases; nucleotides not matched to a gene: 4. This CDR3 spans 15 amino acids. The germline CDR1 and CDR2 sequences are SEHNR and FQNEAQ (reference sequence). CDR3 DNA sequence: TGTGCCAGCAGCTCCTCGACAGGGAGCACAGATACGCAGTATTTT. This sequence encodes CASSSSTGSTDTQYF.

The V gene is TRBV30, the J gene TRBJ2-5; TRBD1 aligns across 8 bases. The CDR3 totals 14 residues. V trimming: 1 base; J trimming: 5 bases; junction bases outside the gene matches: 6. Germline V gene lookup returns CDR1 GTSNPN and CDR2 SVGIG (reference sequence). The chain's CDR3 is CAWSGQGARETQYF. The DNA of the CDR3 is TGTGCCTGGAGTGGGCAGGGGGCGAGGGAGACCCAGTACTTC.

The V gene is TRBV5-4, the J gene TRBJ2-1, with 9 bases lining up with TRBD1. V lost 3 bases, J lost 8 bases, and 6 bases stayed unmatched. The CDR3 has 14 amino acids. CDR1 and CDR2 (germline): SGHNT, YYREEE (reference sequence). CDR3 sequence reads: CASSSGQGRDEQFF. In DNA form, the CDR3 reads TGTGCCAGCAGCTCGGGACAGGGCAGGGATGAGCAGTTCTTC.

This clone was observed at least ten times. J is TRBJ2-2 and V is TRBV10-3; no clear D. This CDR3 region has 13 residues. Trimming shortened V by 6 bases and J by 6 bases, and 11 bases separated the two germline ends. CDR1 and CDR2 from the germline V gene are ENHRY and SYGVKD. The CDR3 loop reads CAISPRMAGELFF. For the CDR3, the DNA is TGTGCCATCAGCCCGAGGATGGCCGGGGAGCTGTTTTTT.

The rearrangement links TRBV7-6 to TRBJ2-1; no reliable D call. Germline loops: CDR1 SGHVS, CDR2 FNYEAQ. There are 15 residues in the CDR3. V lost 0 bases, J lost 5 bases, and 11 bases lay in between. CDR3 in amino acids: CASSLAVGVNNEQFF. CDR3 nucleotides: TGTGCCAGCAGCTTAGCGGTGGGCGTTAACAATGAGCAGTTCTTC.

Here the CDR3 DNA reads TGCAGCGTTGGCTACAGGGGAGTAGATGAAAAACTGTTTTTT. Protein product: CSVGYRGVDEKLFF. The J gene is TRBJ1-4, the V gene TRBV29-1; 7 bases fit TRBD1. V gave up 4 bases and J gave up 6 bases; unmatched junction bases: 8. The CDR3 runs 14 residues. The V gene's germline CDR1 is SQVTM and CDR2 ANQGSEA. The complete variable domain, with remaining parts taken from reference TRBV29-1 and TRBJ1-4, reads SAVISQKPSRDICQRGTSLTIQCQVDSQVTMMFWYRQQPGQSLTLIATANQGSEATYESGFVIDKFPISRPNLTFSTLTVSNMSPEDSSIYLCSVGYRGVDEKLFFGSGTQLSVL.

The rearrangement joins TRBV29-1 to TRBJ1-5, with unresolved D. With 7 bases removed from V and 4 bases from J, the gap between germline ends came to 11 bases. The germline V gene has CDR1 SQVTM and CDR2 ANQGSEA. This CDR3 spans 12 amino acids. The DNA for the CDR3 is TGCAGCGCGCGGCAAGGAAATCAGCCCCAGCATTTT. This codes for CSARQGNQPQHF.

A single count supports this clone. The chain employs TRBV6-5 and TRBJ2-7; D may be TRBD1 (7 bases). There are 15 residues in the CDR3. V lost 6 bases, J lost 2 bases, and 17 bases lay in between. The V gene's germline CDR1 is MNHEY and CDR2 SVGAGI. This chain's CDR3 is CASRNGGTAAYEQYF. The CDR3 nucleotides read TGTGCCAGCAGAAACGGCGGGACAGCGGCCTACGAGCAGTACTTC.

The chain couples TRBV19 to TRBJ1-2, with D unresolved. Trimming took off 3 bases at V and 3 bases at J, with 5 bases between the two ends. CDR3 length: 12 amino acids. Germline CDR1 LNHDA, CDR2 SQIVND (reference sequence). CDR3 bases: TGTGCCAGTAGTATCAGAGACTATGGCTACACCTTC. This gives the protein CASSIRDYGYTF.

The CDR3 sequence: CASSPAGSGANVLTF. Written as DNA, the CDR3 is TGTGCCAGCAGCCCGGCCGGGTCTGGGGCCAACGTCCTGACTTTC. The rearrangement links TRBV7-2 to TRBJ2-6; D gene unclear. The ends were cut back, 5 bases at V and 1 base at J, with 9 bases in the middle. This CDR3 is 15 amino acids long. Germline assignment: CDR1 SGHTA and CDR2 FQGNSA.

V is TRBV6-6 and J is TRBJ2-5, with 10 bases aligning to TRBD2. The CDR3 loop spans 15 amino acids. Unmatched junction bases numbered 7, after V lost 6 bases and J lost 3 bases. CDR1 MNHNY and CDR2 SVGAGI come from the germline V gene (reference sequence). This CDR3 is CASSRAGGLEETQYF. The CDR3 coding sequence is TGTGCCAGCAGCCGAGCGGGGGGGCTGGAAGAGACCCAGTACTTC.

The rearrangement joins TRBV9 to TRBJ1-6; D uncertain. The germline gives CDR1 SGDLS, CDR2 YYNGEE. The CDR3 is made up of 14 amino acids. The V end was cut by 2 bases, the J end by 6 bases, with 9 bases between. Here the CDR3 reads CASSVSTANSPLHF. The CDR3 DNA is TGTGCCAGCAGCGTGAGCACAGCTAATTCACCCCTCCACTTT. Supplemented by reference TRBV9 and TRBJ1-6, the full variable domain reads DSGVTQTPKHLITATGQRVTLRCSPRSGDLSVYWYQQSLDQGLQFLIQYYNGEERAKGNILERFSAQQFPDLHSELNLSSLELGDSALYFCASSVSTANSPLHFGNGTRLTVT.

This chain joins TRBV30 and TRBJ1-2; tentatively, D is TRBD1 (5 bases). The V gene's germline CDR1 is GTSNPN and CDR2 SVGIG (reference sequence). Trimming left V 1 base short and J 10 bases short, with 10 bases between. The CDR3 covers 11 residues. Here the CDR3 reads CAWSGQGTYTF. As DNA, the CDR3 is TGTGCCTGGAGTGGCCAGGGTACCTACACCTTC.